Described below is a single T cell receptor beta chain sequence and its context. These data belong to a study of blood T cell repertoires in COVID-19. As for the study in general: Samples representing acute and convalescent COVID-19 were sourced from the United States, Italy and Spain. From T cells, B-cell-depleted T cells, or PBMCs came the material, which was cDNA or gDNA.

The CDR3 loop spans 13 amino acids. Germline V gene lookup returns CDR1 MGHDK and CDR2 SYGVNS. Trimming removed 8 bases from V and 1 base from J, with 9 bases in between. Measured with immunoSEQ multiplex PCR; TCRdb has only the in-frame clones, and not every one. This table holds fewer than 250,000 clones, 83% found once. This TCR came from a woman between 40 and 50 years old with active or convalescent COVID-19. The V call is TRBV25-1, the J call TRBJ1-5; D uncertain. Material for sequencing was peripheral blood. The CDR3 DNA sequence: TGTGCCAGCCGAAGGAGGAGCAATCAGCCCCAGCATTTT. It is translated as CASRRRSNQPQHF.